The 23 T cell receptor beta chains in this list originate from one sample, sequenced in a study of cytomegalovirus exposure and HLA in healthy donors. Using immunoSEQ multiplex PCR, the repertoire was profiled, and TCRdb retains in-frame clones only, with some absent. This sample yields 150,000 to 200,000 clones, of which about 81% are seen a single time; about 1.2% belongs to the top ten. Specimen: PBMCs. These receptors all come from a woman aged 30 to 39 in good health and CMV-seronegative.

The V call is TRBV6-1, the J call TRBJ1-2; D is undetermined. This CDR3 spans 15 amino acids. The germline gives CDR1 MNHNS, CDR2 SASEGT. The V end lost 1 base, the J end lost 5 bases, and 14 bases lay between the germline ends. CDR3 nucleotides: TGTGCCAGCAGTGAAGGAGGTACTACGGCGTATGGCTACACCTTC. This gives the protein CASSEGGTTAYGYTF.

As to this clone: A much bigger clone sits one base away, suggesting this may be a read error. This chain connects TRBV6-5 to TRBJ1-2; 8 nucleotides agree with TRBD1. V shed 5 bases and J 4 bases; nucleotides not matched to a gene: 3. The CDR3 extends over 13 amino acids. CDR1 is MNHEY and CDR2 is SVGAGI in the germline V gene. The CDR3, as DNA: TGTGCCAGCAGTCCGGACAGGGTCTATGGCTACACCTTC. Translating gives CASSPDRVYGYTF.

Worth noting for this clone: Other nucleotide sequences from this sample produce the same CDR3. The CDR3 is CAWSVQGPYEQYF. The DNA of the CDR3 is TGTGCCTGGAGTGTTCAGGGGCCCTACGAGCAGTACTTC. The V call is TRBV30, the J call TRBJ2-7; a weak D match, TRBD1 (6 bases). This CDR3 comprises 13 residues. The V and J ends lost 0 bases and 2 bases respectively, with 8 bases between them. Per germline, CDR1 GTSNPN and CDR2 SVGIG (reference sequence).

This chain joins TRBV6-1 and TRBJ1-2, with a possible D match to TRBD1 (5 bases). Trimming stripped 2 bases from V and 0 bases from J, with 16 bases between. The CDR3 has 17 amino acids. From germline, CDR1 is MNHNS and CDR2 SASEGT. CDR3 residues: CASSEWRRGIANYGYTF. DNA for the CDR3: TGTGCCAGCAGTGAATGGCGTAGGGGTATAGCTAACTATGGCTACACCTTC.

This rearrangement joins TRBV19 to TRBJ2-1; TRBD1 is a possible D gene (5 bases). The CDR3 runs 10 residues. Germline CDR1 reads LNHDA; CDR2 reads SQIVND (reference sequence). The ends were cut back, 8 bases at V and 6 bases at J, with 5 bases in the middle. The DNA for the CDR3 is TGTGCCAGTGGGGCCAATGAGCAGTTCTTC. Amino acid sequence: CASGANEQFF.

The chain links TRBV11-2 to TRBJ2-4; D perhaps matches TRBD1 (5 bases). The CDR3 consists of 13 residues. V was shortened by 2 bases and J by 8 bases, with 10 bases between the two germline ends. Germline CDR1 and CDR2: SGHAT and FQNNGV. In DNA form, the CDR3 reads TGTGCCAGCAGCTTAACAGTAGGGGACATTCAGTACTTC. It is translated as CASSLTVGDIQYF.

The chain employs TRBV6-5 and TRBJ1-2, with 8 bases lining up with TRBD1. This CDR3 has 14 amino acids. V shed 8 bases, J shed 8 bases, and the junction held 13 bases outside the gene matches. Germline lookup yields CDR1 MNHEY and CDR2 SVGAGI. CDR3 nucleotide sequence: TGTGCCAGCCAGACAGGGGATGGGAGGTTGGGCTACACCTTC. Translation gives CASQTGDGRLGYTF.

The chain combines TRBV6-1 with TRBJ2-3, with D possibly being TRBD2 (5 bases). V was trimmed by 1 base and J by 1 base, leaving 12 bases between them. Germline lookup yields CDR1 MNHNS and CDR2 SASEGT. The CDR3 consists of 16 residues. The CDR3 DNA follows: TGTGCCAGCAGTGAAGGTATATGGCGGGGCACAGATACGCAGTATTTT. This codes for CASSEGIWRGTDTQYF.

CDR3: CASSWGLAGRYSYEQYF. The CDR3 nucleotides are TGCGCCAGCAGCTGGGGACTAGCGGGTAGATATTCCTACGAGCAGTACTTC. The V and J genes are TRBV5-1 and TRBJ2-7; 12 nucleotides match TRBD2. V lost 3 bases, J lost 1 base, and 8 bases stayed unmatched. The CDR3 sequence is 17 residues long. Germline CDR1 and CDR2: SGHRS and YFSETQ.

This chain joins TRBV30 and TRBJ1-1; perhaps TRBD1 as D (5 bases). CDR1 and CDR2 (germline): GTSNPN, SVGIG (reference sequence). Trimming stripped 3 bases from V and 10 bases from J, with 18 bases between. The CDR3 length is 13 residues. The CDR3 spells CAWSAGPRVVAFF. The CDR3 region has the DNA TGTGCCTGGAGCGCAGGGCCACGGGTGGTAGCTTTCTTT.

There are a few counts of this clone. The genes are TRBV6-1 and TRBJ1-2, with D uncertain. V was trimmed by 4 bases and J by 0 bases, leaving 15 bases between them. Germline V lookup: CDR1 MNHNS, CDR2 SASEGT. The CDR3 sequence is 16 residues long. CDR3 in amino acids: CASSALAEGSNYGYTF. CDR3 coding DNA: TGTGCCAGCAGTGCCTTGGCGGAGGGCTCTAACTATGGCTACACCTTC.

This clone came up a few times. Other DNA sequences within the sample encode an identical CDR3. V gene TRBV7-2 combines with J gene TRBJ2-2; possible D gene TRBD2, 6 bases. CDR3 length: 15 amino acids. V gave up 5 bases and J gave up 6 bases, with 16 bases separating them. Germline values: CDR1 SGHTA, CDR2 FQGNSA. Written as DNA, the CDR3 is TGTGCCAGCAGCCCTGGGGGAGGAGTCGCCGGGGAGCTGTTTTTT. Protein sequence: CASSPGGGVAGELFF.

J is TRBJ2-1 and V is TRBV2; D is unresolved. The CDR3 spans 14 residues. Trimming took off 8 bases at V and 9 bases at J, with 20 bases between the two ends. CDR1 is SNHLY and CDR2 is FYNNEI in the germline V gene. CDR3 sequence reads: CASSPSWAVREQFF. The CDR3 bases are TGTGCCAGCTCCCCCTCCTGGGCAGTGCGTGAGCAGTTCTTC.

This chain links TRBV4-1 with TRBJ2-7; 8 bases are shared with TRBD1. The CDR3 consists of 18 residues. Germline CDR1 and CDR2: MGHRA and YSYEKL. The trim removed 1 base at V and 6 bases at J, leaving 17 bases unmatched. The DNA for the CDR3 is TGCGCCAGCAGCCAAGGTCTGAGGGGGACAGGCCCTTTTGTCGAGCAGTACTTC. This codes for CASSQGLRGTGPFVEQYF.

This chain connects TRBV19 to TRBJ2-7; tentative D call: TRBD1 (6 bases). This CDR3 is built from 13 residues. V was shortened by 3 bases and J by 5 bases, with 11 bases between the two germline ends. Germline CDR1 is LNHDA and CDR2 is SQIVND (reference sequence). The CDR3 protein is CASSMGHLHEQYF. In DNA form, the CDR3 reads TGTGCCAGTAGTATGGGACATCTCCACGAGCAGTACTTC.

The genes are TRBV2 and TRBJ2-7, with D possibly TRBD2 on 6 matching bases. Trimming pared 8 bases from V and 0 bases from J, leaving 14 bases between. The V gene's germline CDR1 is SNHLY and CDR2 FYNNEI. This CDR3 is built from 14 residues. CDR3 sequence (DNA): TGTGCCAGCGACCGACTAGGAGGCTCCTACGAGCAGTACTTC. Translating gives CASDRLGGSYEQYF. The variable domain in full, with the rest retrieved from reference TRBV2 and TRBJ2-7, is EPEVTQTPSHQVTQMGQEVILRCVPISNHLYFYWYRQILGQKVEFLVSFYNNEISEKSEIFDDQFSVERPDGSNFTLKIRSTKLEDSAMYFCASDRLGGSYEQYFGPGTRLTVT.

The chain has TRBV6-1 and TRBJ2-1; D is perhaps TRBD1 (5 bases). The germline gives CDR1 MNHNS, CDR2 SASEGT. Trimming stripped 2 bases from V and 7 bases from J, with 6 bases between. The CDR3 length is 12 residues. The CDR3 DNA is TGTGCCAGCAGTGAAAAGGGGAATGAGCAGTTCTTC. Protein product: CASSEKGNEQFF.

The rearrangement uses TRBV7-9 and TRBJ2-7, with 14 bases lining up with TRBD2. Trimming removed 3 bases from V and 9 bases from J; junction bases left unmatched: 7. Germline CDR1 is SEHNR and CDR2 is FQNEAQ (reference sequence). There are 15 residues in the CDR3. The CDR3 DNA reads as TGTGCCAGCAGCTTGAGCGGGACTAGCGGGGGACGGCAGTACTTC. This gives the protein CASSLSGTSGGRQYF.

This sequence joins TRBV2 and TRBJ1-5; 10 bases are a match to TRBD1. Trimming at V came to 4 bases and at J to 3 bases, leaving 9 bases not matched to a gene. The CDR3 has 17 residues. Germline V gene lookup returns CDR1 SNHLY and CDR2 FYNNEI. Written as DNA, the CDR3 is TGTGCCAGCAGTGGGGGCCGGGACAGGGGATACAATCAGCCCCAGCATTTT. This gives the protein CASSGGRDRGYNQPQHF.

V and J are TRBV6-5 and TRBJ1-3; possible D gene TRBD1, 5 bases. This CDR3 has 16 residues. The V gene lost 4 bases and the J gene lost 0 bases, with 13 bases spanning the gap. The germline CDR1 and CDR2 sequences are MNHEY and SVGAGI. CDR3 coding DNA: TGTGCCAGCAGTTCCCCCGACAGTCCCTCTGGAAACACCATATATTTT. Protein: CASSSPDSPSGNTIYF.

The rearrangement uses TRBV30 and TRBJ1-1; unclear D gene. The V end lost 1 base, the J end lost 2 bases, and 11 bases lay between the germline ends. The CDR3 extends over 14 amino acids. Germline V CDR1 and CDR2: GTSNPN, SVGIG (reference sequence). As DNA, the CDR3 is TGTGCCTGGAGTGGCCCTTTGAGCAACACTGAAGCTTTCTTT. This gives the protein CAWSGPLSNTEAFF.

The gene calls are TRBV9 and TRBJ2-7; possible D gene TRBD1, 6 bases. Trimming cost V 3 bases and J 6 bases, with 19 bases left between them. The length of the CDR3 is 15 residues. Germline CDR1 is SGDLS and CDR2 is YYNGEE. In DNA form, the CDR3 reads TGTGCCAGCAGCGAGAGGCTAGCAGGGACAAGCGAGCAGTACTTC. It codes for CASSERLAGTSEQYF.

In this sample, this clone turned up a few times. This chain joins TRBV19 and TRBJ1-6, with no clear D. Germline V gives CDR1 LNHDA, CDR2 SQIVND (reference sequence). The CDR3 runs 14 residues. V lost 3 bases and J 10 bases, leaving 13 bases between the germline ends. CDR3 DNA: TGTGCCAGTAGTATCCTCGGACTTCAATCACCCCTCCACTTT. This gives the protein CASSILGLQSPLHF.